The 21 T cell receptor beta chains below all came from one sample that was sequenced in a study of beta chain features in type 1 diabetes. General study results and limits: Moderate yet significant TCRB CDR3 shortening was seen in Type 1 diabetes patients in all four CD4+ subsets.

Expressed TCRB transcripts got sequenced, as all isolated RNA was reverse transcribed. This table comes from immunoSEQ multiplex PCR, and its TCRdb copy is limited to in-frame clones, with some not included. Among about 190,000 clones, 7.5% to 8.5% were seen once, and the ten largest hold 0.5%. Their target antigens are unknown. Input material: central memory CD4+ T cells from blood. Receptors originate from a man between 18 and 35 years old with type 1 diabetes.

J is TRBJ2-7 and V is TRBV7-9; possible D gene TRBD2, 6 bases. This CDR3 has 16 amino acids. Trimming left V 1 base short and J 1 base short, with 14 bases between. CDR1 is SEHNR, CDR2 FQNEAQ, per germline (reference sequence). The CDR3 DNA reads TGTGCCAGCAGCTTAGTCGGGGGAGGTAATTCCTACGAGCAGTACTTC. Translating gives CASSLVGGGNSYEQYF.

This clone was counted a few times. V is TRBV11-2 and J is TRBJ2-2; a possible D gene is TRBD1 (6 bases). The V and J ends lost 5 bases and 6 bases respectively, with 10 bases between them. CDR3 length equals 13 residues. Germline loops: CDR1 SGHAT, CDR2 FQNNGV. CDR3: CASSQQGSGELFF. In nucleotides, the CDR3 is TGTGCCAGCAGCCAGCAGGGGTCCGGGGAGCTGTTTTTT.

This sequence joins TRBV29-1 and TRBJ2-5; 7 bases agree with TRBD1. The germline gives CDR1 SQVTM, CDR2 ANQGSEA. CDR3 length: 11 amino acids. V shed 7 bases, J shed 5 bases, and the junction held 4 bases outside the gene matches. The CDR3 loop is CSGRRGETQYF. For the CDR3, the DNA is TGCAGCGGGCGCAGGGGGGAGACCCAGTACTTC.

This clone was detected ten times or more. The gene calls are TRBV23-1 and TRBJ1-1; tentative D call: TRBD1 (5 bases). TRBV23-1 is sorted into the ORF group, with uncertain function. V lost 7 bases to trimming and J lost 7 bases, with 7 bases between them. This CDR3 has 10 residues. CDR3 bases: TGCGCCAGCACAGGGCTTGAAGCTTTCTTT. This gives the protein CASTGLEAFF.

V is TRBV6-6 and J is TRBJ2-5; 7 bases line up with TRBD1. There are 13 residues in the CDR3. Germline CDR1 MNHNY, CDR2 SVGAGI (reference sequence). The V and J ends lost 6 bases and 2 bases, in that order; junction bases with no gene match: 3. The DNA of the CDR3 is TGTGCCAGCAGAGGACAGGCACAAGAGACCCAGTACTTC. Its protein product is CASRGQAQETQYF.

The gene calls are TRBV5-1 and TRBJ2-3; TRBD1 agrees at 9 bases. Germline loops: CDR1 SGHRS, CDR2 YFSETQ. The CDR3 length is 15 residues. V dropped 5 bases and J dropped 6; count of bases not matched to a gene: 10. The CDR3 here is CASRPGTGSGDTQYF. The CDR3 region has the DNA TGCGCCAGCAGGCCGGGGACAGGGTCCGGCGATACGCAGTATTTT. The complete variable domain, with remaining parts taken from reference TRBV5-1 and TRBJ2-3, reads KAGVTQTPRYLIKTRGQQVTLSCSPISGHRSVSWYQQTPGQGLQFLFEYFSETQRNKGNFPGRFSGRQFSNSRSEMNVSTLELGDSALYLCASRPGTGSGDTQYFGPGTRLTVL.

The V call is TRBV11-2, the J call TRBJ2-7, with TRBD1 identical over 7 bases. The CDR3 has 15 amino acids. Germline CDR1 reads SGHAT; CDR2 reads FQNNGV. V lost 3 bases, J lost 3 bases, and 8 bases stayed unmatched. CDR3: CASSFTGDSLYEQYF. In DNA, the CDR3 is TGTGCCAGCAGCTTCACTGGGGACAGCCTCTACGAGCAGTACTTC.

In this sample, this clone turned up a few times. This chain links TRBV30 with TRBJ2-3; 8 bases match TRBD2. This CDR3 is built from 14 residues. Per germline, CDR1 GTSNPN and CDR2 SVGIG (reference sequence). V shed 0 bases and J 3 bases; nucleotides not matched to a gene: 2. The CDR3 spells CAWSVPGGTDTQYF. The CDR3, as DNA: TGTGCCTGGAGTGTACCGGGGGGGACAGATACGCAGTATTTT.

The CDR3: CAIRQTGDEQYF. DNA of the CDR3: TGTGCCATCAGGCAGACAGGGGACGAGCAGTACTTC. The gene calls are TRBV10-3 and TRBJ2-7; 8 bases line up with TRBD1. Germline CDR1 reads ENHRY; CDR2 reads SYGVKD. The CDR3 has 12 amino acids. V dropped 6 bases and J dropped 5; count of bases not matched to a gene: 3.

V usage is TRBV27 and J usage is TRBJ2-2; 11 bases align to TRBD2. Germline loops: CDR1 MNHEY, CDR2 SMNVEV (reference sequence). The CDR3 has 16 residues. V was clipped by 2 bases and J by 8 bases; unmatched bases: 7. The CDR3 region is CASSLERASGRGELFF. CDR3 DNA: TGTGCCAGCAGTTTAGAGCGTGCTAGCGGGAGGGGGGAGCTGTTTTTT.

This clone was seen a handful of times. The V gene is TRBV6-5, the J gene TRBJ1-1, with D uncertain. V was pared by 0 bases and J by 1 base, with 6 bases between. The CDR3 runs to 14 residues. Per germline, CDR1 MNHEY and CDR2 SVGAGI. CDR3 nucleotide sequence: TGTGCCAGCAGTTACTCGATCAGGAACACTGAAGCTTTCTTT. This translates into CASSYSIRNTEAFF.

This clone appeared a few times. The V and J genes are TRBV13 and TRBJ1-2; tentative D call: TRBD1 (5 bases). CDR3 size: 16 residues. CDR1 is PRHDT, CDR2 FYEKMQ, per germline (reference sequence). V was clipped by 0 bases and J by 8 bases, with 19 bases between them. CDR3 DNA: TGTGCCAGCAGCTTAGGCACAACAGGCCTCCGGCCCGGCTACACCTTC. This encodes CASSLGTTGLRPGYTF.

This chain connects TRBV30 to TRBJ1-4; TRBD1 is a possible D gene (6 bases). Germline V lookup: CDR1 GTSNPN, CDR2 SVGIG (reference sequence). This CDR3 is built from 18 residues. The V and J ends lost 2 bases and 6 bases respectively, with 25 bases between them. The CDR3 DNA is TGTGCCTGGAGTCCTCGGAAATTCGGGGGGCGGGGAGATGAAAAACTGTTTTTT. Translating gives CAWSPRKFGGRGDEKLFF. Together with reference TRBV30 and TRBJ1-4, the CDR3 gives the full variable domain: SQTIHQWPATLVQPVGSPLSLECTVEGTSNPNLYWYRQAAGRGLQLLFYSVGIGQISSEVPQNLSASRPQDRQFILSSKKLLLSDSGFYLCAWSPRKFGGRGDEKLFFGSGTQLSVL.

This clone was found a few times. CDR3 in DNA: TGTGCCAGCAGCCTCCGGGCTAGCGGGAGAGAGACAGATACGCAGTATTTT. It is translated as CASSLRASGRETDTQYF. This chain uses TRBV9 with TRBJ2-3; 10 positions agree with TRBD2. Looked up from germline, CDR1 is SGDLS and CDR2 is YYNGEE. V lost 4 bases to trimming and J lost 3 bases; unmatched junction nucleotides: 11. The CDR3 is made up of 17 amino acids.

This clone was seen a handful of times. The J gene is TRBJ1-5, the V gene TRBV27, with TRBD1 matching 7 bases. J was trimmed by 6 bases and V by 6 bases; bases with no gene match: 8. There are 14 residues in the CDR3. Germline V lookup: CDR1 MNHEY, CDR2 SMNVEV (reference sequence). The CDR3 loop is CASSRSGGVQPQHF. As DNA, the CDR3 is TGTGCCAGCAGCCGATCAGGGGGTGTTCAGCCCCAGCATTTT.

This clone was recorded a few times. CDR3 amino acids: CASSLVLATDTQYF. The CDR3 DNA reads as TGCGCCAGCAGCTTGGTACTAGCCACAGATACGCAGTATTTT. The chain combines TRBV5-1 with TRBJ2-3, with D possibly matching TRBD2 (6 bases). Germline V gene data show CDR1 as SGHRS and CDR2 as YFSETQ. Trimming pared 0 bases from V and 2 bases from J, leaving 7 bases between. The CDR3 extends over 14 amino acids.

The gene calls are TRBV7-9 and TRBJ2-5, with D tentatively TRBD2 (5 bases). Germline assignment: CDR1 SEHNR and CDR2 FQNEAQ (reference sequence). The CDR3 is made up of 14 amino acids. Between the trimmed V and J ends, which lost 2 bases and 3 bases, there was a span of 10 bases. CDR3 loop: CASSLFTAEETQYF. Here the CDR3 DNA reads TGTGCCAGCAGCTTATTTACAGCGGAAGAGACCCAGTACTTC.

The V gene is TRBV28, the J gene TRBJ2-5; 7 nucleotides match TRBD1. From germline, CDR1 is MDHEN and CDR2 SYDVKM. Germline trimming cut 3 bases from V and 6 bases from J; bases unmatched to any gene: 10. CDR3 length equals 15 residues. CDR3 amino acids: CASSFILGRGKTQYF. In nucleotides, the CDR3 is TGTGCCAGCAGTTTTATCCTCGGCAGGGGGAAGACCCAGTACTTC. Full variable domain (outside the CDR3, taken from reference TRBV28 and TRBJ2-5): DVKVTQSSRYLVKRTGEKVFLECVQDMDHENMFWYRQDPGLGLRLIYFSYDVKMKEKGDIPEGYSVSREKKERFSLILESASTNQTSMYLCASSFILGRGKTQYFGPGTRLLVL.

J is TRBJ1-6 and V is TRBV10-2, with no clear D. V shed 0 bases and J shed 8 bases, with 8 bases lying between them. The CDR3 runs to 14 residues. The germline gives CDR1 WSHSY, CDR2 SAAADI. CDR3 DNA sequence: TGCGCCAGCAGTGAGTCCGCCAGATATTCACCCCTCCACTTT. Amino acids: CASSESARYSPLHF.

The chain has TRBV25-1 and TRBJ2-7; 10 bases agree with TRBD1. The CDR3 is 17 amino acids. V lost 1 base and J lost 3; bases outside the gene matches: 9. Looked up from germline, CDR1 is MGHDK and CDR2 is SYGVNS. CDR3 amino acids: CASSELGSGTGVYEQYF. The CDR3 nucleotides read TGTGCCAGCAGTGAATTGGGATCCGGGACAGGGGTCTACGAGCAGTACTTC.

The V and J genes are TRBV5-1 and TRBJ2-1; D might be TRBD2 (5 bases). Trimming removed 0 bases from V and 6 bases from J, with 7 bases in between. CDR1 is SGHRS, CDR2 YFSETQ, per germline. There are 13 residues in the CDR3. The CDR3 protein is CASSLGTSNEQFF. The CDR3 coding sequence is TGCGCCAGCAGCTTGGGGACTTCCAATGAGCAGTTCTTC.